A single sample gave rise to the 21 T cell receptor beta chains below, sequenced in a study of blood T cell repertoires in COVID-19. TCRdb's copy holds only in-frame clones and misses some; the assay was immunoSEQ multiplex PCR. The sample records about 180,000 clones, under 85% being singletons. What was sequenced was peripheral blood. The origin of the receptors is a woman older than 75 with acute or convalescent COVID-19.

V and J are TRBV5-1 and TRBJ1-2, with D perhaps matching TRBD1 (5 bases). Trimming took 0 bases from V and 3 from J, leaving 12 bases between them. The CDR3 runs to 15 residues. From germline, CDR1 is SGHRS and CDR2 YFSETQ. Written as DNA, the CDR3 is TGCGCCAGCAGCTTGGGGGGCGAAGGTTACTATGGCTACACCTTC. Its translation is CASSLGGEGYYGYTF.

V usage is TRBV11-2 and J usage is TRBJ1-5, with D possibly matching TRBD1 (5 bases). The CDR3 is 14 amino acids. Germline lookup yields CDR1 SGHAT and CDR2 FQNNGV. Deletions cut 1 base from V and 6 bases from J, with 10 bases between. CDR3 nucleotide sequence: TGTGCCAGCAGCTTAGGGGCAGGGCCTCAGCCCCAGCATTTT. It encodes CASSLGAGPQPQHF.

This clone appeared a few times. The chain joins TRBV5-6 to TRBJ2-7; D possibly corresponds to TRBD1 (6 bases). Germline assignment: CDR1 SGHDT and CDR2 YYEEEE. The CDR3 totals 14 residues. Trimming cost V 5 bases and J 0 bases, with 12 bases left between them. The CDR3, as DNA: TGTGCCAGCAGAGGGGGTGGGAGCTCCTACGAGCAGTACTTC. It is translated as CASRGGGSSYEQYF.

The chain recombines TRBV5-1 with TRBJ2-3; D call uncertain. From germline, CDR1 is SGHRS and CDR2 YFSETQ. Trimming stripped 0 bases from V and 0 bases from J, with 8 bases between. This CDR3 spans 15 amino acids. For the CDR3, the DNA is TGCGCCAGCAGCTTGGTGCAGACTAGCACAGATACGCAGTATTTT. It encodes CASSLVQTSTDTQYF.

V and J are TRBV27 and TRBJ2-5; TRBD1 matches at 8 bases. This CDR3 is 15 amino acids long. Germline CDR1 and CDR2: MNHEY and SMNVEV (reference sequence). With 9 bases clipped from V and 7 bases from J, the junction kept 16 bases outside the gene matches. CDR3 in DNA: TGTGCCAGTAGGACCCAGGGGGCGCGTGATCGGACCCAGTACTTC. It specifies CASRTQGARDRTQYF.

The chain joins TRBV11-2 to TRBJ2-2; the match to TRBD1 covers 8 bases. Germline V gives CDR1 SGHAT, CDR2 FQNNGV. CDR3 length: 16 amino acids. The V and J ends lost 6 bases and 1 base, in that order; junction bases with no gene match: 7. CDR3 DNA sequence: TGTGCCAGCAGATACCCCGGGACAGGGAACACCGGGGAGCTGTTTTTT. This encodes CASRYPGTGNTGELFF.

The rearrangement joins TRBV9 to TRBJ1-2; possible D gene TRBD1, 6 bases. The CDR3 consists of 14 residues. The germline V and J ends were trimmed by 3 bases and 5 bases, with 14 bases remaining between them. CDR1 is SGDLS and CDR2 is YYNGEE in the germline V gene. The CDR3 nucleotides are TGTGCCAGCAGCGGTGGTTGGACAGCTTATGGCTACACCTTC. It codes for CASSGGWTAYGYTF.

The chain recombines TRBV5-4 with TRBJ2-5; 7 positions match TRBD1. Germline-derived CDR1 and CDR2 are SGHNT and YYREEE (reference sequence). V dropped 10 bases and J dropped 7; count of bases not matched to a gene: 10. The CDR3 is made up of 12 amino acids. In nucleotides, the CDR3 is TGTGCCTCAAACGACAGGGCGGGGACCCAGTACTTC. Amino acids: CASNDRAGTQYF.

The J gene is TRBJ2-3, the V gene TRBV7-2, with TRBD1 matching over 12 bases. Losses at the gene ends were 1 base for V and 6 bases for J; bases not matched to a gene: 5. Germline V gene data show CDR1 as SGHTA and CDR2 as FQGNSA. This CDR3 has 16 residues. The CDR3 DNA reads as TGTGCCAGCAGCTTAGGGGGGACAGGGGGCCTCGATACGCAGTATTTT. Translated: CASSLGGTGGLDTQYF.

The CDR3 region has the DNA TGTGCTAGTGGTTTGGTACGGTCCTCGGGACTCCGGGATTCACCCCTCCACTTT. This gives the protein CASGLVRSSGLRDSPLHF. The chain combines TRBV12-5 with TRBJ1-6; possible D gene TRBD1, 5 bases. CDR3 length equals 18 residues. V was clipped by 0 bases and J by 8 bases, with 20 bases between them. CDR1 is LGHNT and CDR2 is FRNRAP in the germline V gene.

This chain joins TRBV5-1 and TRBJ2-2, with 10 nucleotides matching TRBD2. The length of the CDR3 is 16 residues. J was trimmed by 1 base and V by 3 bases; bases with no gene match: 3. Germline V CDR1 and CDR2: SGHRS, YFSETQ. This CDR3 reads CASSWGLARNTGELFF. The CDR3 bases are TGCGCCAGCAGCTGGGGACTAGCGAGGAACACCGGGGAGCTGTTTTTT.

This clone was detected many times. The rearrangement joins TRBV15 to TRBJ2-7; TRBD1 agrees at 8 bases. CDR1 and CDR2 (germline): LNHNV, YYDKDF (reference sequence). Losses at the gene ends were 1 base for V and 2 bases for J; bases not matched to a gene: 1. The CDR3 spans 14 residues. CDR3 region: CATSRVDRAYEQYF. CDR3 DNA sequence: TGTGCCACCAGCAGAGTGGACAGGGCCTACGAGCAGTACTTC. Based on the CDR3 plus reference TRBV15 and TRBJ2-7, the full variable domain is DAMVIQNPRYQVTQFGKPVTLSCSQTLNHNVMYWYQQKSSQAPKLLFHYYDKDFNNEADTPDNFQSRRPNTSFCFLDIRSPGLGDTAMYLCATSRVDRAYEQYFGPGTRLTVT.

The genes are TRBV6-5 and TRBJ1-4; a weak D match, TRBD1 (5 bases). This CDR3 has 12 residues. From germline, CDR1 is MNHEY and CDR2 SVGAGI. Trimming cost V 6 bases and J 4 bases, with 6 bases left between them. CDR3 DNA: TGTGCCAGCAGCAGGGTTAATGAAAAACTGTTTTTT. It is translated as CASSRVNEKLFF.

A few counts support this clone. Here the CDR3 reads CASSDRVDTEAFF. The CDR3 DNA reads as TGTGCCAGTTCCGACAGGGTGGACACTGAAGCTTTCTTT. The chain employs TRBV19 and TRBJ1-1; 7 positions agree with TRBD1. This CDR3 region has 13 residues. Per the germline V gene, CDR1 is LNHDA and CDR2 is SQIVND (reference sequence). V lost 8 bases, J lost 3 bases, and 6 bases stayed unmatched.

The rearrangement uses TRBV27 and TRBJ2-5; the match to TRBD2 covers 12 bases. Germline-derived CDR1 and CDR2 are MNHEY and SMNVEV (reference sequence). The CDR3 runs to 15 residues. J gave up 4 bases and V 4 bases, and 4 bases lay outside the gene matches. The CDR3 bases are TGTGCCAGCAGTTCTCCGGGACTAGCGGGAGAGACCCAGTACTTC. Translating gives CASSSPGLAGETQYF.

The V call is TRBV7-7, the J call TRBJ2-1; TRBD2 might be the D (6 bases). Germline CDR1 SSHAT, CDR2 FNYEAQ (reference sequence). The CDR3 totals 14 residues. Deletions cut 5 bases from V and 0 bases from J, with 8 bases between. CDR3 DNA: TGTGCCAGCAGCCCCGGGAGCTCCTACAATGAGCAGTTCTTC. It specifies CASSPGSSYNEQFF. Supplemented by reference TRBV7-7 and TRBJ2-1, the full variable domain reads GAGVSQSPRYKVTKRGQDVTLRCDPISSHATLYWYQQALGQGPEFLTYFNYEAQPDKSGLPSDRFSAERPEGSISTLTIQRTEQRDSAMYRCASSPGSSYNEQFFGPGTRLTVL.

V usage is TRBV9 and J usage is TRBJ2-5; D call uncertain. Trimming cost V 3 bases and J 7 bases, with 13 bases left between them. Germline assignment: CDR1 SGDLS and CDR2 YYNGEE. The CDR3 is 13 amino acids. The CDR3, as DNA: TGTGCCAGCAGCGAAGGAAATACGGGGACCCAGTACTTC. Translation gives CASSEGNTGTQYF. Looking up the rest from reference TRBV9 and TRBJ2-5 gives the full variable domain: DSGVTQTPKHLITATGQRVTLRCSPRSGDLSVYWYQQSLDQGLQFLIQYYNGEERAKGNILERFSAQQFPDLHSELNLSSLELGDSALYFCASSEGNTGTQYFGPGTRLLVL.

V usage is TRBV20-1 and J usage is TRBJ1-2; 7 bases are shared with TRBD1. CDR3 length: 13 residues. With V trimmed by 3 bases and J by 4 bases, 5 bases remained unmatched. Germline CDR1 is DFQATT and CDR2 is SNEGSKA (reference sequence). DNA of the CDR3: TGCAGTGCTAGTCCCGGACAGGCCTATGGCTACACCTTC. It is translated as CSASPGQAYGYTF.

This chain connects TRBV5-8 to TRBJ1-3; no firm D call. With 2 bases removed from V and 6 bases from J, the gap between germline ends came to 9 bases. CDR3 length: 13 residues. Germline V CDR1 and CDR2: SGHTS, YDEGEE. The CDR3 protein is CASSFRGENTIYF. For the CDR3, the DNA is TGTGCCAGCAGCTTCCGGGGAGAAAACACCATATATTTT.

The V gene is TRBV4-3, the J gene TRBJ2-1, with 12 bases identical to TRBD2. CDR1 is LGHNA and CDR2 is YSLEER in the germline V gene. CDR3 length: 17 residues. The trim removed 2 bases at V and 5 bases at J, leaving 7 bases unmatched. Here the CDR3 DNA reads TGCGCCAGCAGCCAAAGTCCTAGCGGGGGGGCGCACAATGAGCAGTTCTTC. It translates to CASSQSPSGGAHNEQFF.

V gene TRBV11-3 combines with J gene TRBJ1-1; 7 bases map to TRBD1. Germline-derived CDR1 and CDR2 are SGHNT and YENEEA. Trimming at V came to 5 bases and at J to 1 base, leaving 7 bases not matched to a gene. The CDR3 runs 15 residues. CDR3 sequence: CASSPGGSSNTEAFF. CDR3 in DNA: TGTGCCAGCAGCCCAGGGGGGTCCTCGAACACTGAAGCTTTCTTT.